Below, 11 T cell receptor beta chains from the same sample are listed, as sequenced in a study of cytomegalovirus exposure and HLA in healthy donors. Sequenced by immunoSEQ multiplex PCR; TCRdb stores in-frame clones only, minus some. The table lists tens of thousands of clones, about 95% of them singletons. Sequencing was done on a sample of PBMCs. The receptors were sampled from a young woman in good health and CMV-seronegative.

V and J are TRBV29-1 and TRBJ2-1; TRBD2 agrees at 11 bases. This CDR3 region has 13 residues. Germline V gives CDR1 SQVTM, CDR2 ANQGSEA. V shed 5 bases and J 9 bases; nucleotides not matched to a gene: 6. CDR3 nucleotides: TGCAGCGTTATGATAGCGGGAGGGGGTGAGCAGTTCTTC. Encoded protein: CSVMIAGGGEQFF.

This sequence joins TRBV10-2 and TRBJ2-7; 9 bases agree with TRBD2. V trimming: 2 bases; J trimming: 6 bases; junction bases outside the gene matches: 8. The CDR3 totals 15 residues. Germline V gives CDR1 WSHSY, CDR2 SAAADI. Here the CDR3 DNA reads TGCGCCAGCAGTGAGGCCGGGACTAGCTTTGGCGAGCAGTACTTC. It yields the protein CASSEAGTSFGEQYF.

The chain joins TRBV5-5 to TRBJ2-1; possibly TRBD2 for D (6 bases). The CDR3 is 15 residues long. The ends were cut back, 3 bases at V and 0 bases at J, with 10 bases in the middle. The germline CDR1 and CDR2 sequences are SGHKS and YYEKEE (reference sequence). The CDR3 DNA follows: TGTGCCAGCAGCTCGGACGGGAGCTCCTACAATGAGCAGTTCTTC. Translated: CASSSDGSSYNEQFF. Supplemented by reference TRBV5-5 and TRBJ2-1, the full variable domain reads DAGVTQSPTHLIKTRGQQVTLRCSPISGHKSVSWYQQVLGQGPQFIFQYYEKEERGRGNFPDRFSARQFPNYSSELNVNALLLGDSALYLCASSSDGSSYNEQFFGPGTRLTVL.

The rearrangement uses TRBV9 and TRBJ2-1, with 11 nucleotides matching TRBD2. Trimming cost V 4 bases and J 2 bases; bases outside gene matches: 5. The CDR3 has 16 amino acids. The germline gives CDR1 SGDLS, CDR2 YYNGEE. The CDR3 DNA reads TGTGCCAGCAGCCCTTATAGCGGGGGGGCCTACAATGAGCAGTTCTTC. Translated: CASSPYSGGAYNEQFF.

This clone was seen just once. The chain combines TRBV9 with TRBJ1-4, with 9 bases lining up with TRBD1. The V gene's germline CDR1 is SGDLS and CDR2 YYNGEE. The V and J ends lost 1 base and 8 bases, in that order; junction bases with no gene match: 6. The CDR3 loop spans 15 amino acids. The CDR3 protein is CASSVLQGAEEKLFF. CDR3 sequence (DNA): TGTGCCAGCAGCGTACTACAGGGGGCTGAGGAAAAACTGTTTTTT.

The CDR3 DNA is TGTGCCAGCAGTCGCTCGGAAAGCGGACTAAACTATGGCTACACCTTC. As protein: CASSRSESGLNYGYTF. The chain joins TRBV6-6 to TRBJ1-2; D uncertain. The CDR3 totals 16 residues. Germline CDR1 is MNHNY and CDR2 is SVGAGI (reference sequence). Deletions cut 5 bases from V and 2 bases from J, with 18 bases between.

The V and J genes are TRBV11-3 and TRBJ1-5, with D possibly being TRBD1 (5 bases). Germline CDR1 SGHNT, CDR2 YENEEA. V was shortened by 2 bases and J by 3 bases, with 20 bases between the two germline ends. The CDR3 consists of 18 residues. Here the CDR3 DNA reads TGTGCCAGCAGCTTAAATCTCCGGGGGACCAACTTCAATCAGCCCCAGCATTTT. As protein: CASSLNLRGTNFNQPQHF. Drawing the rest from reference TRBV11-3 and TRBJ1-5, the complete variable domain is EAGVVQSPRYKIIEKKQPVAFWCNPISGHNTLYWYLQNLGQGPELLIRYENEEAVDDSQLPKDRFSAERLKGVDSTLKIQPAELGDSAVYLCASSLNLRGTNFNQPQHFGDGTRLSIL.

This chain connects TRBV18 to TRBJ1-5; 9 positions agree with TRBD1. Trimming removed 6 bases from V and 7 bases from J; junction bases left unmatched: 7. This CDR3 has 14 amino acids. Looked up from germline, CDR1 is KGHSH and CDR2 is LQKENI. The CDR3 nucleotides read TGTGCCAGCTCTCAGGGACAGGGCTACCAGCCCCAGCATTTT. Residues: CASSQGQGYQPQHF.

The chain couples TRBV15 to TRBJ2-4, with 7 nucleotides matching TRBD1. V lost 0 bases to trimming and J lost 2 bases; unmatched junction nucleotides: 10. The CDR3 consists of 18 residues. The germline V gene encodes CDR1 LNHNV and CDR2 YYDKDF (reference sequence). CDR3 nucleotides: TGTGCCACCAGCAGAGAGAGGGGGCTCCATTCAACCAAAAACATTCAGTACTTC. Amino acids: CATSRERGLHSTKNIQYF.

The rearrangement joins TRBV19 to TRBJ2-1; 7 bases fit TRBD2. The CDR3 is 15 residues long. CDR1 is LNHDA, CDR2 SQIVND, per germline (reference sequence). V shed 7 bases and J 4 bases; nucleotides not matched to a gene: 10. CDR3 bases: TGTGCCAGTACCACAACCGGGACTATGTACAATGAGCAGTTCTTC. Protein: CASTTTGTMYNEQFF.

In this sample, this clone turned up once. The chain has TRBV7-2 and TRBJ1-1, with 9 bases aligning to TRBD1. The J segment lost 0 bases and the V segment lost 6 bases, leaving 5 bases of the junction unmatched. There are 15 residues in the CDR3. From germline, CDR1 is SGHTA and CDR2 FQGNSA. The CDR3 DNA follows: TGTGCCAGCAGAGTACAGGGGGCAGTGAACACTGAAGCTTTCTTT. Residues: CASRVQGAVNTEAFF. The full variable domain, completed using reference TRBV7-2 and TRBJ1-1, is GAGVSQSPSNKVTEKGKDVELRCDPISGHTALYWYRQSLGQGLEFLIYFQGNSAPDKSGLPSDRFSAERTGGSVSTLTIQRTQQEDSAVYLCASRVQGAVNTEAFFGQGTRLTVV.